Included here is one T cell receptor (beta chain) sequence, with context. Generated by immunoSEQ multiplex PCR, the TCRdb table keeps only in-frame clones and is missing some. This table holds 50,000 to 70,000 clones, 75% to 90% found once. Germline loops: CDR1 MNHEY, CDR2 SMNVEV (reference sequence). V was clipped by 3 bases and J by 2 bases, with 14 bases between them. The CDR3 length is 15 residues. This entry is derived from a study of T cell responses to AZD1222 COVID-19 vaccine. The rearrangement uses TRBV27 and TRBJ2-7; TRBD1 is a possible D gene (5 bases). Here the sequenced sample was peripheral blood, taken on day 0 of MenACWY control vaccination. The receptor was isolated from an adult in good health. The CDR3 spells CASSFRVVGPYEQYF. The DNA for the CDR3 is TGTGCCAGCAGTTTTCGGGTCGTGGGGCCCTACGAGCAGTACTTC.